This is a list of T cell receptor beta chains from one sample in a study of blood T cell repertoires in COVID-19. Here immunoSEQ multiplex PCR was the method, and the copy in TCRdb shows in-frame clones only, minus some. The data show approximately 140,000 clones, with roughly 88% seen just once and about 10% held by the top ten. Sequencing was performed on peripheral blood. All receptors derive from a man aged 55 to 70 with active or convalescent COVID-19. Both conserved end residues are part of each CDR3. Fields, in order: J gene, clone size, D gene, V gene, CDR3 DNA, CDR3 protein. The D gene is left open where the match is weak. For some rows the clone size is stated as once, few or many, or as a class when expanded; others skip it.

TRBJ2-1	-	TRBD2	TRBV24-1	TGTGCCACCAGTGATAGGCGACTAGCGGGAGCCTCAAATGAGCAGTTCTTC	CATSDRRLAGASNEQFF
TRBJ1-1	-	-	TRBV6-5	TGTGCCACCAGTAAGATACAGGGTGGTGAAGCTTTCTTT	CATSKIQGGEAFF
TRBJ2-5	-	-	TRBV9	TGTGCCAGCACCCCTAGGGGGGGGCCGACCCCACAAGAGACCCAGTACTTC	CASTPRGGPTPQETQYF
TRBJ2-1	few	-	TRBV7-2	TGTGCCAGCAGCTTATACAGTAGCTCCTACAATGAGCAGTTCTTC	CASSLYSSSYNEQFF
TRBJ2-3	-	TRBD1	TRBV27	TGTGCCAGTACCACGACAGGGTACCGCACAGATACGCAGTATTTT	CASTTTGYRTDTQYF
TRBJ2-1	-	TRBD2	TRBV6-2/TRBV6-3	TGTGCCAGCAGTTACGCGACGGCTAACGGGGGGAAGCAGTTCTTC	CASSYATANGGKQFF
TRBJ2-7	-	TRBD1	TRBV5-1	TGCGCCAGCAGCTCCGGACAGGGAAGCTACGAGCAGTACTTC	CASSSGQGSYEQYF
TRBJ2-7	-	TRBD2	TRBV4-3	TGCGCCAGCAGCCAAGCCCCGGGACTAGCCCACGGGGTGGGTTCCTACGAGCAGTACTTC	CASSQAPGLAHGVGSYEQYF
TRBJ2-1	-	TRBD2	TRBV6-4	TGTGCCAGCAGCCGGGGACTAGCCCCTTACAATGAGCAGTTCTTC	CASSRGLAPYNEQFF
TRBJ2-1	-	TRBD1	TRBV5-1	TGCGCCAGCAGCTTGGTCCAGGGGGCAAATGAGCAGTTCTTC	CASSLVQGANEQFF
TRBJ1-2	-	TRBD1	TRBV19	TGTGCCAGTAGTTCCGACAGGGGGCAGGGATTCTATGGCTACACCTTC	CASSSDRGQGFYGYTF
TRBJ2-7	-	-	TRBV28	TGTGCCAGCAGTTCCCCCCGTCAGGGGTCGTGGGAGCAGTACTTC	CASSSPRQGSWEQYF
TRBJ2-3	-	TRBD1	TRBV2	TGTGCCACTAAGGACAGGGGGAACACAGATACGCAGTATTTT	CATKDRGNTDTQYF
TRBJ1-3	-	-	TRBV2	TGTGCCAGCAGCGGGGGGCAATTCTCTGGAAACACCATATATTTT	CASSGGQFSGNTIYF
TRBJ2-3	-	-	TRBV7-8	TGTGCCAGCAGCGTCGGACAGACTAGCACAGATACGCAGTATTTT	CASSVGQTSTDTQYF
TRBJ1-5	-	-	TRBV19	TGTGCCAGTAGTATAGGGGCATATGTGAATAGCAATCAGCCCCAGCATTTT	CASSIGAYVNSNQPQHF
TRBJ2-3	-	-	TRBV5-1	TGCGCCAGCAGCTTGAGGGTCTTTCGCGGGAAAACTACTAGCACAGATACGCAGTATTTT	CASSLRVFRGKTTSTDTQYF
TRBJ2-5	once	TRBD1	TRBV18	TGTGCCAGCTCACCACCGGGACAGTTGGAGACCCAGTACTTC	CASSPPGQLETQYF
TRBJ1-4	-	TRBD1	TRBV18	TGTGCCAGCTCGTACCGGGACAGGGATGAAAAACTGTTTTTT	CASSYRDRDEKLFF
TRBJ2-1	-	TRBD2	TRBV5-5	TGTGCCAGCAGCTCCCTAGCGGGGTCCGGGAGGAATGAGCAGTTCTTC	CASSSLAGSGRNEQFF
TRBJ2-2	-	-	TRBV5-1	TGCGCCAGCACATGGAACACCGGGGAGCTGTTTTTT	CASTWNTGELFF
TRBJ2-2	many	-	TRBV4-3	TGCGCCAGCAGGTTTCGGGTAGAGAGCGCCGGGGAGCTGTTTTTT	CASRFRVESAGELFF
TRBJ1-6	-	-	TRBV7-6	TGTGCCAGCAGCTTAGCGGCAGGGGCCAATTCACCCCTCCACTTT	CASSLAAGANSPLHF
TRBJ2-1	-	TRBD1	TRBV7-9	TGTGCCAGCAGCGACCGGGACAGGGGGCCCTATGAGCAGTTCTTC	CASSDRDRGPYEQFF
TRBJ2-7	-	-	TRBV7-9	TGTGCCAGCAGCCTCCCTGGACAGCGCTCCTACGAGCAGTACTTC	CASSLPGQRSYEQYF
TRBJ1-2	-	TRBD1	TRBV5-4	TGTGCCAGCAGTATGGACAGGGTGACCTATGGCTACACCTTC	CASSMDRVTYGYTF
TRBJ1-2	-	-	TRBV3-1/TRBV3-2	TGTGCCAGCCGTCCCTCCTGGGGAGGGGACGGCTACACCTTC	CASRPSWGGDGYTF